Listed here are 32 T cell receptor beta chains from one sample, sequenced in a study of T cell responses to AZD1222 COVID-19 vaccine. The protocol was immunoSEQ multiplex PCR, while the TCRdb copy is restricted to in-frame clones and leaves out a portion. This table has around 99,000 clones, 90% to 95% appearing once. Sequencing was performed on peripheral blood, taken 28 days after the second AZD1222 dose. These receptors came from an adult who received the AZD1222 COVID-19 vaccine.

V usage is TRBV5-5 and J usage is TRBJ2-7; 7 bases fit TRBD1. Losses at the gene ends were 2 bases for V and 0 bases for J; bases not matched to a gene: 8. Germline CDR1 SGHKS, CDR2 YYEKEE (reference sequence). The CDR3 sequence is 16 residues long. CDR3 loop: CASSLPRDSSSYEQYF. In DNA form, the CDR3 reads TGTGCCAGCAGCTTACCCCGGGACAGTAGCTCCTACGAGCAGTACTTC.

The chain recombines TRBV9 with TRBJ1-6, with D maybe TRBD1 (5 bases). Germline V gene lookup returns CDR1 SGDLS and CDR2 YYNGEE. The CDR3 totals 15 residues. Trimming took off 0 bases at V and 9 bases at J, with 13 bases between the two ends. CDR3 nucleotides: TGTGCCAGCAGCGTAGCGGGGACGGGAAGTTCACCCCTCCACTTT. It translates to CASSVAGTGSSPLHF.

This rearrangement joins TRBV21-1 to TRBJ1-1; no DNA check was done on the table's D call, TRBD1. TRBV21-1 is listed as a pseudogene. This CDR3 has 15 residues. CDR3 residues: CASSNQDRINTEAFF. CDR3 bases: TGTGCCAGCAGCAACCAGGACAGGATAAACACTGAAGCTTTCTTT.

CDR3 nucleotide sequence: TGTGCCAGCAGCAGAGGAACGCAGGGGATAGGATTCACAGATACGCAGTATTTT. It encodes CASSRGTQGIGFTDTQYF. The chain has TRBV7-9 and TRBJ2-3; TRBD1 might be the D (6 bases). With 5 bases removed from V and 2 bases from J, the gap between germline ends came to 23 bases. This CDR3 spans 18 amino acids. Germline values: CDR1 SEHNR, CDR2 FQNEAQ (reference sequence).

This clone was detected once. The chain combines TRBV9 with TRBJ2-7, with D uncertain. Trimming left V 3 bases short and J 0 bases short, with 13 bases between. Germline lookup yields CDR1 SGDLS and CDR2 YYNGEE. CDR3 length equals 15 residues. CDR3: CASSGQGPSSYEQYF. The CDR3 bases are TGTGCCAGCAGCGGTCAAGGGCCTAGCTCCTACGAGCAGTACTTC.

The chain uses TRBV7-9 and TRBJ1-1; D gene unclear. Trimming cost V 6 bases and J 2 bases, with 10 bases left between them. CDR1 is SEHNR, CDR2 FQNEAQ, per germline (reference sequence). This CDR3 region has 13 residues. This CDR3 reads CASSPPGNTEAFF. The CDR3 DNA follows: TGTGCCAGCAGTCCTCCGGGTAACACTGAAGCTTTCTTT.

This clone was observed a single time. This chain connects TRBV6-6 to TRBJ1-1, with D maybe TRBD1 (5 bases). The CDR3 length is 15 residues. Deletions cut 5 bases from V and 5 bases from J, with 18 bases between. Germline lookup yields CDR1 MNHNY and CDR2 SVGAGI (reference sequence). The CDR3 here is CASSHPTPGKTEAFF. The CDR3 region has the DNA TGTGCCAGCAGTCACCCTACTCCAGGGAAAACTGAAGCTTTCTTT.

This rearrangement joins TRBV6-1 to TRBJ2-1; D is unclear. The V and J ends lost 3 bases and 6 bases respectively, with 12 bases between them. This CDR3 comprises 14 residues. Looked up from germline, CDR1 is MNHNS and CDR2 is SASEGT. The CDR3 protein is CASSDLDVINEQFF. CDR3 nucleotide sequence: TGTGCCAGCAGTGACCTAGACGTTATCAATGAGCAGTTCTTC.

J is TRBJ2-3 and V is TRBV7-2; D remains unclear. Deletions cut 7 bases from V and 2 bases from J, with 13 bases between. The CDR3 consists of 14 residues. CDR1 is SGHTA and CDR2 is FQGNSA in the germline V gene. Written as DNA, the CDR3 is TGTGCCAGCAAAGAAGGGCAAGACACAGATACGCAGTATTTT. The encoded protein is CASKEGQDTDTQYF.

In this sample, this clone turned up once. The rearrangement links TRBV28 to TRBJ1-3; D is perhaps TRBD1 (5 bases). Germline V lookup: CDR1 MDHEN, CDR2 SYDVKM. The length of the CDR3 is 13 residues. The V end lost 7 bases, the J end lost 4 bases, and 11 bases lay between the germline ends. CDR3 sequence reads: CASIDSHGNTIYF. DNA for the CDR3: TGTGCCAGCATCGACAGTCACGGAAACACCATATATTTT.

The chain uses TRBV7-6 and TRBJ2-2; TRBD1 matches at 9 bases. With 4 bases clipped from V and 4 bases from J, the junction kept 4 bases outside the gene matches. Germline CDR1 and CDR2: SGHVS and FNYEAQ. The CDR3 length is 15 residues. The CDR3 protein is CASSSGQGPTGELFF. The CDR3 DNA reads TGTGCCAGCAGCTCGGGACAGGGCCCCACCGGGGAGCTGTTTTTT.

This sequence joins TRBV2 and TRBJ1-5, with D unresolved. The CDR3 contains 13 residues. The germline V gene has CDR1 SNHLY and CDR2 FYNNEI. V was cut by 8 bases and J by 2 bases, with 10 bases left in between. The CDR3, as DNA: TGTGCCAGCGTTGGGTTTGGCAATCAGCCCCAGCATTTT. The encoded protein is CASVGFGNQPQHF.

This clone was picked up a small number of times. The chain carries TRBV19 and TRBJ1-5; D is unresolved. Trimming left V 5 bases short and J 2 bases short, with 13 bases between. Germline V CDR1 and CDR2: LNHDA, SQIVND (reference sequence). The CDR3 runs to 15 residues. The CDR3 nucleotides are TGTGCCAGTAGTGACCACATATTTGGCAATCAGCCCCAGCATTTT. It yields the protein CASSDHIFGNQPQHF.

Notes on this clone: Relative to the germline gene, one junction end is altered; a read error may explain this. This sequence joins TRBV5-6 and TRBJ2-3; maybe TRBD2 (6 bases). Germline lookup yields CDR1 SGHDT and CDR2 YYEEEE. The CDR3 loop spans 18 amino acids. For the CDR3, the DNA is TGTGCCAGCAGTTTGGGAGTGGTAGCGGAGGCGGGGACAGATACGCAGTATTTT. The encoded protein is CASSLGVVAEAGTDTQYF.

In its sample, this clone was seen a few times. The chain couples TRBV28 to TRBJ1-1; a weak D match, TRBD1 (5 bases). Trimming removed 3 bases at V and 4 bases at J, with 12 bases between. This CDR3 spans 14 amino acids. CDR1 is MDHEN and CDR2 is SYDVKM in the germline V gene. The CDR3 spells CASSFRGESTEAFF. The CDR3 DNA reads as TGTGCCAGCAGTTTCCGGGGGGAAAGCACTGAAGCTTTCTTT. Combining the CDR3 with reference TRBV28 and TRBJ1-1 gives the whole variable domain DVKVTQSSRYLVKRTGEKVFLECVQDMDHENMFWYRQDPGLGLRLIYFSYDVKMKEKGDIPEGYSVSREKKERFSLILESASTNQTSMYLCASSFRGESTEAFFGQGTRLTVV.

The genes are TRBV4-3 and TRBJ2-1; D assignment may be TRBD1 or TRBD2 (5 bases each). CDR1 and CDR2 from the germline V gene are LGHNA and YSLEER. The CDR3 totals 13 residues. The germline V and J ends were trimmed by 5 bases and 9 bases, with 14 bases remaining between them. The CDR3 DNA is TGCGCCAGCAGCTTACAGGTGGGAGCTGAGCAGTTCTTC. Translated: CASSLQVGAEQFF.

The rearrangement uses TRBV14 and TRBJ2-2; no definite D call. V was trimmed by 1 base and J by 4 bases, leaving 7 bases between them. Germline V gene data show CDR1 as SGHDN and CDR2 as FVKESK. The CDR3 has 14 amino acids. CDR3 amino acids: CASSQVRSTGELFF. In nucleotides, the CDR3 is TGTGCCAGCAGCCAAGTCAGGAGCACCGGGGAGCTGTTTTTT.

This chain links TRBV9 with TRBJ2-7; possible D gene TRBD1, 6 bases. CDR1 is SGDLS and CDR2 is YYNGEE in the germline V gene. Trimming took off 4 bases at V and 4 bases at J, with 12 bases between the two ends. The CDR3 sequence is 13 residues long. The CDR3 nucleotides are TGTGCCAGCAGCTCCCCCACAGGGTACGAGCAGTACTTC. It specifies CASSSPTGYEQYF.

The chain employs TRBV9 and TRBJ2-5; D possibly corresponds to TRBD1 (5 bases). Germline values: CDR1 SGDLS, CDR2 YYNGEE. This CDR3 has 15 residues. Deletions cut 1 base from V and 0 bases from J, with 10 bases between. Here the CDR3 reads CASSVNPGNQETQYF. DNA of the CDR3: TGTGCCAGCAGCGTAAACCCAGGGAACCAAGAGACCCAGTACTTC.

The chain employs TRBV27 and TRBJ1-3; the match to TRBD1 covers 9 bases. Unmatched junction bases numbered 12, after V lost 3 bases and J lost 0 bases. This CDR3 spans 19 amino acids. Per germline, CDR1 MNHEY and CDR2 SMNVEV (reference sequence). The CDR3 region is CASSLGGFWDRVSGNTIYF. CDR3 sequence (DNA): TGTGCCAGCAGTTTGGGGGGATTTTGGGACAGGGTCTCTGGAAACACCATATATTTT.

The chain joins TRBV18 to TRBJ1-1, with 7 nucleotides matching TRBD1. With 5 bases clipped from V and 6 bases from J, the junction kept 3 bases outside the gene matches. Per germline, CDR1 KGHSH and CDR2 LQKENI. The CDR3 has 12 residues. Here the CDR3 reads CASSYGQAEAFF. Here the CDR3 DNA reads TGTGCCAGCTCATATGGACAGGCTGAAGCTTTCTTT.

The J gene is TRBJ2-7, the V gene TRBV29-1, with 8 positions matching TRBD1. Per the germline V gene, CDR1 is SQVTM and CDR2 is ANQGSEA. The junction had 6 bases not matched to a gene; V was cut back by 6 bases and J by 2 bases. This CDR3 has 13 residues. The CDR3 sequence: CSVQTGVTYEQYF. As DNA, the CDR3 is TGCAGCGTCCAGACAGGGGTCACCTACGAGCAGTACTTC.

As regards this clone: No DNA is shown, since the ends of the CDR3 on it are uncertain; the CDR3 is the one TCRdb lists. The chain recombines TRBV19 with TRBJ1-2. The germline V gene encodes CDR1 LNHDA and CDR2 SQIVND (reference sequence). The CDR3 is 19 residues long, counting both termini. The CDR3 protein is CASSIDLRGYTFGSGIYTF.

The J gene is TRBJ1-2, the V gene TRBV28, with TRBD1 matching over 9 bases. Looked up from germline, CDR1 is MDHEN and CDR2 is SYDVKM. This CDR3 is built from 12 residues. The V segment lost 6 bases and the J segment 8 bases; nucleotides outside the gene matches: 4. The CDR3 loop is CASRRQGGGYTF. CDR3 sequence (DNA): TGTGCCAGCAGGCGACAGGGGGGCGGCTACACCTTC.

This clone was recorded once. The rearrangement uses TRBV7-9 and TRBJ1-3; tentative D call: TRBD1 (5 bases). Trimming removed 5 bases at V and 1 base at J, with 18 bases between. This CDR3 has 17 amino acids. The germline gives CDR1 SEHNR, CDR2 FQNEAQ (reference sequence). In nucleotides, the CDR3 is TGTGCCAGCAGCATGCCAGGCTCCAGGGCATCTGGAAACACCATATATTTT. Protein: CASSMPGSRASGNTIYF.

This chain joins TRBV6-5 and TRBJ2-1; possible D gene TRBD2, 6 bases. Trimming left V 6 bases short and J 7 bases short, with 16 bases between. Per germline, CDR1 MNHEY and CDR2 SVGAGI. The CDR3 consists of 14 residues. CDR3 residues: CASSQAGTLNEQFF. CDR3 DNA sequence: TGTGCCAGCAGCCAGGCGGGGACGCTTAATGAGCAGTTCTTC.

The chain combines TRBV19 with TRBJ2-1, with 10 bases fitting TRBD1. With 4 bases clipped from V and 7 bases from J, the junction kept 7 bases outside the gene matches. There are 15 residues in the CDR3. Per germline, CDR1 LNHDA and CDR2 SQIVND (reference sequence). The CDR3 region is CASSTRTGGTNEQFF. CDR3 bases: TGTGCCAGTAGTACAAGGACAGGGGGTACGAATGAGCAGTTCTTC.

The chain is built from TRBV6-1 and TRBJ2-7; no firm D call. Trimming took 6 bases from V and 5 from J, leaving 20 bases between them. This CDR3 has 15 amino acids. The germline V gene has CDR1 MNHNS and CDR2 SASEGT. CDR3 residues: CASSHLIGAIHEQYF. CDR3 DNA: TGTGCCAGCAGCCACCTAATAGGTGCGATCCACGAGCAGTACTTC.

In this sample, this clone turned up a few times. The V gene is TRBV18, the J gene TRBJ2-2; D is uncertain. This CDR3 has 14 residues. V lost 3 bases and J 6 bases, leaving 11 bases between the germline ends. Germline-derived CDR1 and CDR2 are KGHSH and LQKENI. The DNA of the CDR3 is TGTGCCAGCTCACCGTTACCAAGTGCCGGGGAGCTGTTTTTT. Translated: CASSPLPSAGELFF.

The chain is built from TRBV7-8 and TRBJ1-4; D gene uncertain. The germline gives CDR1 SGHVS, CDR2 FQNEAQ. CDR3 length: 13 amino acids. The ends were cut back, 5 bases at V and 5 bases at J, with 9 bases in the middle. CDR3: CASSPPQNEKLFF. DNA for the CDR3: TGTGCCAGCAGCCCGCCCCAAAATGAAAAACTGTTTTTT.

The chain carries TRBV28 and TRBJ1-2; D not resolved. The CDR3 has 12 amino acids. V shed 8 bases and J shed 1 base, with 8 bases lying between them. Germline loops: CDR1 MDHEN, CDR2 SYDVKM. For the CDR3, the DNA is TGTGCCAGCGGGCGGCATAACTATGGCTACACCTTC. It translates to CASGRHNYGYTF.

This clone has just one count. The chain carries TRBV6-1 and TRBJ1-1; TRBD1 might be the D (5 bases). V lost 3 bases and J lost 7, with 18 bases in between. The CDR3 runs to 15 residues. Germline lookup yields CDR1 MNHNS and CDR2 SASEGT. The CDR3, as DNA: TGTGCCAGCAGTGACCGTTGGGGCCAGCCCCTTGAAGCTTTCTTT. Translated, it gives CASSDRWGQPLEAFF.